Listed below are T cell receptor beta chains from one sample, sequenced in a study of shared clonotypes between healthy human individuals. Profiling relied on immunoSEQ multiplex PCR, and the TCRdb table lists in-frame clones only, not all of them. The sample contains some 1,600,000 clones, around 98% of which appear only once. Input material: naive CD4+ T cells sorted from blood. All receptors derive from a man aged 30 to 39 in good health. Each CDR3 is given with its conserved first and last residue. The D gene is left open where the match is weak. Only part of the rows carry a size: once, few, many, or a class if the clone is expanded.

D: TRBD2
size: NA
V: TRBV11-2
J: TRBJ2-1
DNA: TGTGCCAGCAGCTTAACTAGCGGGAGTTACAATGAGCAGTTCTTC
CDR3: CASSLTSGSYNEQFF

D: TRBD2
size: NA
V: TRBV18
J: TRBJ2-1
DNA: TGTGCCAGCTCACCTGGTAGCGGGAGGAAGTTCTTC
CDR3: CASSPGSGRKFF

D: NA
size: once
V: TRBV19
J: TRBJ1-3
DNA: TGTGCCAGTACCACCCGGCCGTCTGGAAACACCATATATTTT
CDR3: CASTTRPSGNTIYF

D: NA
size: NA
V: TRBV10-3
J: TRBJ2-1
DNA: TGTGCCATCAAGGTCGAATATTCCTACAATGAGCAGTTCTTC
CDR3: CAIKVEYSYNEQFF

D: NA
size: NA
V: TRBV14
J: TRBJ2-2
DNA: TGTGCCAGCAGCCAAGTTGCGAACACCGGGGAGCTGTTTTTT
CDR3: CASSQVANTGELFF

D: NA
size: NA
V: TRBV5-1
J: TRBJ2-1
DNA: TGCGCCAGCAGCTTGTCCCTCTCGGAGTGGAGCTACAATGAGCAGTTCTTC
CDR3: CASSLSLSEWSYNEQFF

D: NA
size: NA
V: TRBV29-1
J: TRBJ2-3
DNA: TGCAGCGCAGTGTCTAGCTATACGCAGTATTTT
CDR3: CSAVSSYTQYF

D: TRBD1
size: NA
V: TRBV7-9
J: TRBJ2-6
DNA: TGTGCCAGCAGCTCGAAAATACAGGGGGCCCCCCTCGGGGCCAACGTCCTGACTTTC
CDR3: CASSSKIQGAPLGANVLTF

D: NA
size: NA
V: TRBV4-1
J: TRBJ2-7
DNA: TGCGCCAGCAGCCAAGGATTGCAGGGGCTTTACGAGCAGTACTTC
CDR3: CASSQGLQGLYEQYF

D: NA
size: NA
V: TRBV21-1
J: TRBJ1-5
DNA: TGTGCCAGCAGCAAATTTGGGGAGAGCAATCAGCCCCAGCATTTT
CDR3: CASSKFGESNQPQHF

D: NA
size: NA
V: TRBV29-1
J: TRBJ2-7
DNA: TGCAGCGTCCCAGCTGGCAGGGCCTACGAGCAGTACTTC
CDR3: CSVPAGRAYEQYF

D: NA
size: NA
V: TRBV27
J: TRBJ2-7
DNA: TGTGCCAGCAGCGGTAGAGGGACAGGGGGTGCTAGCGGGAGACACGAGCAGTACTTC
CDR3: CASSGRGTGGASGRHEQYF

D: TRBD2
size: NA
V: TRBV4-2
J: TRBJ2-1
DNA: TGTGCCAGCAGCACCCAGGCAGCGGGAGGGTACAATGAGCAGTTCTTC
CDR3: CASSTQAAGGYNEQFF

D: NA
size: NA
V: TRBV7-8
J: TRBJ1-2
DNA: TGTGCCAGCAGCCCCCAGGGGAACTATGGCTACACCTTC
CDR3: CASSPQGNYGYTF

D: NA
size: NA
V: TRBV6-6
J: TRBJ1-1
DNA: TGTGCCAGCAGTTACGCCCCGGCCTTGAACACTGAAGCTTTCTTT
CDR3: CASSYAPALNTEAFF

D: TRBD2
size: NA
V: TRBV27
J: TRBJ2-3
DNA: TGTGCCAGCAGTCCCCGGCGACTAGCGGGAGCCCCAGATACGCAGTATTTT
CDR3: CASSPRRLAGAPDTQYF

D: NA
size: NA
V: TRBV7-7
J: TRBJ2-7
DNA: TGTGCCAGCAGCTTAGGAGAGAATTACGAGCAGTACTTC
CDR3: CASSLGENYEQYF

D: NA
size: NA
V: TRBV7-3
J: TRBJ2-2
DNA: TGTGCCAGCAGCTTCCCGACCGGGGAGCTGTTTTTT
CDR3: CASSFPTGELFF

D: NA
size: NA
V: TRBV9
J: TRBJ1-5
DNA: TGTGCCAGCAGCATGGGACAAACGCATCAGCCCCAGCATTTT
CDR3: CASSMGQTHQPQHF

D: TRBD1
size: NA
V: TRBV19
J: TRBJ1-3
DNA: TGTGCCAGTAGTATTGGACGACAGGGGGGAAACACCATATATTTT
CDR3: CASSIGRQGGNTIYF

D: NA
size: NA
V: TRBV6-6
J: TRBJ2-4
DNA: TGTGCCAGCAGTTACTCTTCAACCGAAAACATTCAGTACTTC
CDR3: CASSYSSTENIQYF

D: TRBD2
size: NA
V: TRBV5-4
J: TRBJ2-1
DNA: TGTGCCAGCAGCCCGGGACTAGCGGGGAGCTCCTACAATGAGCAGTTCTTC
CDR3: CASSPGLAGSSYNEQFF

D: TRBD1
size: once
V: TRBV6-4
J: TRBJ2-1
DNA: TGTGCCAGTTCAGCCGGGACAGGGCGTGAGCAGTTCTTC
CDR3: CASSAGTGREQFF

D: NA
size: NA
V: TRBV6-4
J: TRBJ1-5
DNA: TGTGCCAGCAGTGAAGGGGGGGGTAACAATCAGCCCCAGCATTTT
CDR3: CASSEGGGNNQPQHF

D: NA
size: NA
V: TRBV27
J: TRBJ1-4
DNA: TGTGCCAGCAGTATCTCACACGGGGAACTGTTTTTT
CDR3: CASSISHGELFF

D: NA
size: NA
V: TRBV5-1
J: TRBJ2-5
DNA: TGCGCCAGCAGCTTGAGGAACACCCTTTACCAAGAGACCCAGTACTTC
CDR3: CASSLRNTLYQETQYF

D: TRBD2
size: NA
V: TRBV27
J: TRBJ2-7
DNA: TGTGCCAGCAGTACCCGAACTAGCGGGAAAGTTAACGAGCAGTACTTC
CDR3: CASSTRTSGKVNEQYF

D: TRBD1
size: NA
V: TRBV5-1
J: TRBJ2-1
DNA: TGCGCCAGCAGCCCACAGGGGTACAATGAGCAGTTCTTC
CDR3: CASSPQGYNEQFF

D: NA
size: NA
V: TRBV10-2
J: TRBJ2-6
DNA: TGCGCCAGCTTTTTGGGGTCTGGGGCCAACGTCCTGACTTTC
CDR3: CASFLGSGANVLTF

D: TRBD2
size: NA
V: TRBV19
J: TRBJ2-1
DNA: TGTGCCAGTAACCCAAGCGGGAGGGGACACAATGAGCAGTTCTTC
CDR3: CASNPSGRGHNEQFF

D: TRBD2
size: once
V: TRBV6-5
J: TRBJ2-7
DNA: TGTGCCAGCAGGCGGGGGGAGTTCTTCGGCGAGCAGTACTTC
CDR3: CASRRGEFFGEQYF

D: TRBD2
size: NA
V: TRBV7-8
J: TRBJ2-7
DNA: TGTGCCAGCAGCTTTAGAATAGCGGGGAGCTCCTACGAGCAGTACTTC
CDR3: CASSFRIAGSSYEQYF

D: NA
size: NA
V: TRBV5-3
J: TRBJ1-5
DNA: TGTGCCAGAAGCTCGGCGGCAGGGGATAGGAATCAGCCCCAGCATTTT
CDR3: CARSSAAGDRNQPQHF